This TCR beta chain was captured in a study of T cells in localized non-small cell lung cancer. Findings of the study overall: A higher density of T cells in blood coincided with extended overall survival. In uninvolved adjacent lung, T cell clonality reached its highest value, exceeding tumor. There were a median 57 of the top 100 tumor clones appearing in adjacent lung.

CDR1 and CDR2 from the germline V gene are SGHAT and FQNNGV. The CDR3 has 15 amino acids. V was pared by 5 bases and J by 4 bases, with 3 bases of the junction left unmatched. Generated by immunoSEQ multiplex PCR, the TCRdb table keeps only in-frame clones and is missing some. The sample holds roughly 67,000 clones, 84% seen once. Worth noting for this clone: Its target is unknown.

The chain recombines TRBV11-2 with TRBJ2-7, with 15 bases aligning to TRBD2. Specimen: peripheral blood, collected before any cancer treatment. The sequence was collected from a female donor of 60 years or more with stage I lung adenocarcinoma. CDR3 DNA sequence: TGTGCCAGCAGCACAGGACTAGCGGGGGGGTACGAGCAGTACTTC. This encodes CASSTGLAGGYEQYF.